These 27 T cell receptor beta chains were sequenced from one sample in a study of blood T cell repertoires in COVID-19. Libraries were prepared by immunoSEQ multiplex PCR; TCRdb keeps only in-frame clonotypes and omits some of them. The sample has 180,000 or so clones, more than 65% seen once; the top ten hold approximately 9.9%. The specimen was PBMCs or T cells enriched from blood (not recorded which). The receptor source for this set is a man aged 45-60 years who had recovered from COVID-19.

DNA for the CDR3: TGTGCCAGCCCTTGTCAGCCCCAGCATTTT. It codes for CASPCQPQHF. The chain recombines TRBV11-2 with TRBJ1-5, with D unresolved. Per the germline V gene, CDR1 is SGHAT and CDR2 is FQNNGV. The CDR3 is made up of 10 amino acids. V dropped 8 bases and J dropped 6 bases, with 5 bases sitting between them. Complete variable domain (other parts from reference TRBV11-2 and TRBJ1-5): EAGVAQSPRYKIIEKRQSVAFWCNPISGHATLYWYQQILGQGPKLLIQFQNNGVVDDSQLPKDRFSAERLKGVDSTLKIQPAKLEDSAVYLCASPCQPQHFGDGTRLSIL.

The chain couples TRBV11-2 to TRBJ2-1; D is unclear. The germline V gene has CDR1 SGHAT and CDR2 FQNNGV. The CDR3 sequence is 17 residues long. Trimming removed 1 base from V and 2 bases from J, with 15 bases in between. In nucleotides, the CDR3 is TGTGCCAGCAGCTTAGGAGGTGGCAGATTTACCTACAATGAGCAGTTCTTC. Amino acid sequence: CASSLGGGRFTYNEQFF. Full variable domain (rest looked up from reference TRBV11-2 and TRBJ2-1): EAGVAQSPRYKIIEKRQSVAFWCNPISGHATLYWYQQILGQGPKLLIQFQNNGVVDDSQLPKDRFSAERLKGVDSTLKIQPAKLEDSAVYLCASSLGGGRFTYNEQFFGPGTRLTVL.

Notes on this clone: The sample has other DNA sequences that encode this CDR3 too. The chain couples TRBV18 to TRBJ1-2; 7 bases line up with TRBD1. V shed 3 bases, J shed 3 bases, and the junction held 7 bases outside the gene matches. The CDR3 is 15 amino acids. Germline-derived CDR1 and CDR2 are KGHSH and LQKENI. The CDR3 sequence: CASSPLDRVDYGYTF. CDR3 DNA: TGTGCCAGCTCACCTCTTGACAGGGTGGACTATGGCTACACCTTC.

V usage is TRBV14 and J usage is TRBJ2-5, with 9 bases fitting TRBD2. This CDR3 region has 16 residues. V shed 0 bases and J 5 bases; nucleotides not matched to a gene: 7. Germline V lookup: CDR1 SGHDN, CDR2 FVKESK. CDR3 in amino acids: CASSQEPSGVWETQYF. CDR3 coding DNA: TGTGCCAGCAGCCAAGAGCCTAGCGGGGTATGGGAGACCCAGTACTTC.

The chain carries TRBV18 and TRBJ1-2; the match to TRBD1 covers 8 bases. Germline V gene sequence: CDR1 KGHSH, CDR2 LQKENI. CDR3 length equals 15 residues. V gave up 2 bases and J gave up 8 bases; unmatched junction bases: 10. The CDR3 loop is CASSPLGQGGRGYTF. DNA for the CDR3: TGTGCCAGCTCACCATTAGGACAGGGCGGTCGGGGCTACACCTTC.

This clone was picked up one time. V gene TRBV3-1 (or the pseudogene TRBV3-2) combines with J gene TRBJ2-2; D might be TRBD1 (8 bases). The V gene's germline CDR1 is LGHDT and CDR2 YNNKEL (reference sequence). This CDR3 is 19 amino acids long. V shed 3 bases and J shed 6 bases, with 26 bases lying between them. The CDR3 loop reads CASSQMTGVVSRGAGELFF. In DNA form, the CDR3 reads TGTGCCAGCAGCCAGATGACAGGGGTTGTATCCCGGGGGGCCGGGGAGCTGTTTTTT.

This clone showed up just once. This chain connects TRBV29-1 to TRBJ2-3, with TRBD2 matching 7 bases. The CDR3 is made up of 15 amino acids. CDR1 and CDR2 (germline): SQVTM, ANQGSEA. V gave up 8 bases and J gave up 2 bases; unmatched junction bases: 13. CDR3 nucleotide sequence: TGCAGCCAGAAAACGGGACTACTCGCCACAGATACGCAGTATTTT. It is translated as CSQKTGLLATDTQYF.

The CDR3 nucleotides read TGTGCCAGCAGACCACTAGCGGGGGGGTTCTTTTATCATGAGCAGTTCTTC. Translating it yields CASRPLAGGFFYHEQFF. The chain employs TRBV3-1 (or the pseudogene TRBV3-2) and TRBJ2-1, with 13 bases fitting TRBD2. The CDR3 spans 17 residues. Trimming took 6 bases from V and 8 from J; bases not matched to a gene: 13. The V gene's germline CDR1 is LGHDT and CDR2 YNNKEL (reference sequence).

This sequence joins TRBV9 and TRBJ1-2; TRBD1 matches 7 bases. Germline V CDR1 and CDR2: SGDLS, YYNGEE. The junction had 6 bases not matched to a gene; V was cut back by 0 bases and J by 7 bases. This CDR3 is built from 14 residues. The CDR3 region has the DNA TGTGCCAGCAGCGTAGGTGGAGGGGGCATTGGCTACACCTTC. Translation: CASSVGGGGIGYTF.

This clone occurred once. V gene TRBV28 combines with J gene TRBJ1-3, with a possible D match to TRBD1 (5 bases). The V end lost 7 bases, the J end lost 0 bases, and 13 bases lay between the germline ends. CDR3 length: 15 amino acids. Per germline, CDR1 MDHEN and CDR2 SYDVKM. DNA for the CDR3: TGTGCCAGCAAGGCGGCAGGGTTCTCTGGAAACACCATATATTTT. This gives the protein CASKAAGFSGNTIYF.

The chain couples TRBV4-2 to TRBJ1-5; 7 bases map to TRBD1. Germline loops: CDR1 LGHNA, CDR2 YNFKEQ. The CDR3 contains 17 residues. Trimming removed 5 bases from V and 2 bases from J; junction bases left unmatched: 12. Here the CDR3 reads CASSSHVGTVGNQPQHF. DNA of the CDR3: TGTGCCAGCAGCTCCCATGTTGGGACAGTGGGCAATCAGCCCCAGCATTTT.

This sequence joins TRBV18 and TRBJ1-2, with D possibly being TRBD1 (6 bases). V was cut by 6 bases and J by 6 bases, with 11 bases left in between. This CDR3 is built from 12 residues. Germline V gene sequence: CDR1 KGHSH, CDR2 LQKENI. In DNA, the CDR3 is TGTGCCAGCTCCCTCCGACAGGATGGCTACACCTTC. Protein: CASSLRQDGYTF. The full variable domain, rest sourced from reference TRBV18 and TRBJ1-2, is NAGVMQNPRHLVRRRGQEARLRCSPMKGHSHVYWYRQLPEEGLKFMVYLQKENIIDESGMPKERFSAEFPKEGPSILRIQQVVRGDSAAYFCASSLRQDGYTFGSGTRLTVV.

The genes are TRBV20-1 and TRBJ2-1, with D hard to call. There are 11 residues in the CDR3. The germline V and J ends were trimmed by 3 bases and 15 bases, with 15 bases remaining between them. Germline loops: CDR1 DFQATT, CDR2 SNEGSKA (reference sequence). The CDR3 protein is CSASVYQDTFF. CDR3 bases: TGCAGTGCTAGTGTATATCAGGATACGTTCTTC.

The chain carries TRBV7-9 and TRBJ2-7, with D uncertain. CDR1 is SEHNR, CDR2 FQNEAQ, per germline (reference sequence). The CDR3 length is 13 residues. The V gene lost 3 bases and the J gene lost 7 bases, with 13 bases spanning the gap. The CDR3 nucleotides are TGTGCCAGCAGCTTTTTTCCCCTTCGGGAGCAGTACTTC. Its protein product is CASSFFPLREQYF.

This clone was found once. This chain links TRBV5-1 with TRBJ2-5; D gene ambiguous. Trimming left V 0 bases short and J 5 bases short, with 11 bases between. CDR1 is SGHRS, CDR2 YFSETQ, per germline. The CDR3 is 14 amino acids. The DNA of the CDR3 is TGCGCCAGCAGCTTGGGACTGCGAGAGGAGACCCAGTACTTC. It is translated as CASSLGLREETQYF.

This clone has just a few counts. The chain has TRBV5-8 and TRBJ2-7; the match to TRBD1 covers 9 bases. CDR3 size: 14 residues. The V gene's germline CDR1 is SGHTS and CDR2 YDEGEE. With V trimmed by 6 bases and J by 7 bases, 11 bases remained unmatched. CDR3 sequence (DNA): TGTGCCAGCACCCTCGACAGGGGGTTTAGGGAGCAGTACTTC. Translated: CASTLDRGFREQYF.

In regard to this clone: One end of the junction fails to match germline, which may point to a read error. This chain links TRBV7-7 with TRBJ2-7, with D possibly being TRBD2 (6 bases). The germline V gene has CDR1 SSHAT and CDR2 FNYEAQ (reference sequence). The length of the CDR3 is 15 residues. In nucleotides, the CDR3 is TGTGCTAGCAGCTTAGAACGGGGAGGTAGCTACGAGCAGTACTTC. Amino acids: CASSLERGGSYEQYF. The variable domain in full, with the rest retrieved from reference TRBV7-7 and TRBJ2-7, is GAGVSQSPRYKVTKRGQDVTLRCDPISSHATLYWYQQALGQGPEFLTYFNYEAQPDKSGLPSDRFSAERPEGSISTLTIQRTEQRDSAMYRCASSLERGGSYEQYFGPGTRLTVT.

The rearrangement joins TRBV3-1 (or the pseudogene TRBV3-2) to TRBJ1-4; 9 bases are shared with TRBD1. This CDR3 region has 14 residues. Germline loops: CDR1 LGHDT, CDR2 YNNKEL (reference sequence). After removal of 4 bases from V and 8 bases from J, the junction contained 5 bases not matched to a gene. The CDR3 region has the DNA TGTGCCAGCAGCCCCGGGACAGGGCCCGAAAAACTGTTTTTT. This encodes CASSPGTGPEKLFF.

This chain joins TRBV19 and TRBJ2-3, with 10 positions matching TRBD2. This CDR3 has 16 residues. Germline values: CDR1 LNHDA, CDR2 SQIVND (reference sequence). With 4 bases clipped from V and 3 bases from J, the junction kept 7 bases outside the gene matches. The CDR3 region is CASSTQQLAGTDTQYF. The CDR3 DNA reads TGTGCCAGTAGTACCCAGCAACTAGCGGGGACAGATACGCAGTATTTT. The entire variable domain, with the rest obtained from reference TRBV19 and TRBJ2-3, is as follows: DGGITQSPKYLFRKEGQNVTLSCEQNLNHDAMYWYRQDPGQGLRLIYYSQIVNDFQKGDIAEGYSVSREKKESFPLTVTSAQKNPTAFYLCASSTQQLAGTDTQYFGPGTRLTVL.

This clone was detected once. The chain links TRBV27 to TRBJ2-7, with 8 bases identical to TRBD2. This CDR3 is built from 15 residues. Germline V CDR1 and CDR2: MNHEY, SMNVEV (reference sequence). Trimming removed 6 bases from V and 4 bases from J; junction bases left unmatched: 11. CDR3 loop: CASSRPGTSLYEQYF. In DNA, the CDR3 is TGTGCCAGCAGCCGCCCTGGGACTAGTTTGTACGAGCAGTACTTC.

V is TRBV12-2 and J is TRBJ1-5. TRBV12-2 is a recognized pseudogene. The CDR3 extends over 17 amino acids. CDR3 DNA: TGTGCAAGTCGCTCCAACCGGGAGCTCTATAGCAATCAGCCCCAGCATTTT. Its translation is CASRSNRELYSNQPQHF.

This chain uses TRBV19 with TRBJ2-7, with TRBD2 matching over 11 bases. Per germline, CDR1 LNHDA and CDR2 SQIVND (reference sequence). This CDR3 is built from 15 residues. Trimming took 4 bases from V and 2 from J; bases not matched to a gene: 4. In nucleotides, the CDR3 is TGTGCCAGTAGTACGGCTAGCGGGGGGACCTACGAGCAGTACTTC. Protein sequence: CASSTASGGTYEQYF.

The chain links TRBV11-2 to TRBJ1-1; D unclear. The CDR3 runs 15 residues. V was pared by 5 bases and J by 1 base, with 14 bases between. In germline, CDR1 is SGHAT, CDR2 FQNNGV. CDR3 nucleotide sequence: TGTGCCAGCAGCGACCGCCGGGTTGCGAACACTGAAGCTTTCTTT. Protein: CASSDRRVANTEAFF.

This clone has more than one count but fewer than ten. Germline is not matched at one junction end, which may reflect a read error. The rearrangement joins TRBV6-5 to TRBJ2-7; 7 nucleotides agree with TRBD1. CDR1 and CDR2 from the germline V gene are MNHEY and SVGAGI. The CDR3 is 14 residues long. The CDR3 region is CASSNSGQKYEQYF. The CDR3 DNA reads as TGTGCCAGCAGTAACTCGGGACAGAAATACGAGCAGTACTTC.

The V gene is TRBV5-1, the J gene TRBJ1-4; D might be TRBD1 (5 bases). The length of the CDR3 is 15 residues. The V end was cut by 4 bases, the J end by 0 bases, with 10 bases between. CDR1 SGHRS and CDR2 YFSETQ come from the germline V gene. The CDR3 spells CASSARGATNEKLFF. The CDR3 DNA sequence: TGCGCCAGCAGCGCAAGGGGTGCAACTAATGAAAAACTGTTTTTT.

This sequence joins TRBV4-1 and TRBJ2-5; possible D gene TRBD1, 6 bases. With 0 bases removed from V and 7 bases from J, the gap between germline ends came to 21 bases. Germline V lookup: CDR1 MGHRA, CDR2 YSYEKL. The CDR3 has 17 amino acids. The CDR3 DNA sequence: TGCGCCAGCAGCCAAGAGGCCGCAGGGGTCTTAAAGGGGACCCAGTACTTC. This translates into CASSQEAAGVLKGTQYF.

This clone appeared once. Written as DNA, the CDR3 is TGTGCCAGCAGCGTAGACCACTTGCCCCACTATGGCTACACCTTC. Translated: CASSVDHLPHYGYTF. The chain carries TRBV9 and TRBJ1-2; unclear D gene. The CDR3 is made up of 15 amino acids. Germline CDR1 SGDLS, CDR2 YYNGEE. The germline V and J ends were trimmed by 0 bases and 3 bases, with 12 bases remaining between them.